This T cell receptor beta chain was obtained from a study of T cell responses to AZD1222 COVID-19 vaccine. On this clone: What it recognizes is unknown.

The study's findings and limits: Within unmutated variant regions lay the reported targets of nearly half of spike-specific TCRs. Two AZD1222 administrations were followed by greater Spike-specific TCR breadth and depth.

Profiling relied on immunoSEQ multiplex PCR, and the TCRdb table lists in-frame clones only, not all of them. The profile covers about 120,000 clones, with roughly 89% appearing a single time and roughly 8.9% taken by the ten largest. CDR1 is SGDLS and CDR2 is YYNGEE in the germline V gene. The CDR3 has 15 residues. V gave up 3 bases and J gave up 3 bases; unmatched junction bases: 6. The chain combines TRBV9 with TRBJ2-3; 8 nucleotides match TRBD1. This receptor was taken from an adult in good health. The sequenced sample was peripheral blood, obtained on day 0 of AZD1222 vaccination. The CDR3, as DNA: TGTGCCAGCAGCGGTGGACAGGGCGTGACAGATACGCAGTATTTT. It is translated as CASSGGQGVTDTQYF.